This is a list of T cell receptor beta chains from one sample in a study of blood T cell repertoires in COVID-19. Only in-frame clones appear in the TCRdb table, and some are missing; sequencing was by immunoSEQ multiplex PCR. The table lists approximately 70,000 clones, roughly 88% of them singletons. The sample consisted of peripheral blood. These receptors came from a woman in her sixties or seventies with acute or convalescent COVID-19. The CDR3 runs from the conserved cysteine through the conserved F or W. Fields, in order: D gene, V gene, J gene, CDR3 DNA, CDR3 protein. A D gene is named only where the DNA matches it firmly.

TRBD1	TRBV5-1	TRBJ1-2	TGCGCCAGCAGCTTGGAGGGGGCACTCTATGGCTACACCTTC	CASSLEGALYGYTF
TRBD2	TRBV12-3/TRBV12-4	TRBJ2-1	TGTGCCAGCAGACTAGCGGGGTACAATGAGCAGTTCTTC	CASRLAGYNEQFF
TRBD2	TRBV5-8	TRBJ2-4	TGTGCCAGCAGCTTATTAGCGGGGGGGCTTGGCAAAAACATTCAGTACTTC	CASSLLAGGLGKNIQYF
TRBD1	TRBV3-1/TRBV3-2	TRBJ1-2	TGTGCCAGCAGCTATAGAGACAGGGTTGTAGGCTACACCTTC	CASSYRDRVVGYTF
NA	TRBV3-1/TRBV3-2	TRBJ2-3	TGTGCCAGCAGCCGGGTGGGGGGAGGCACAGATACGCAGTATTTT	CASSRVGGGTDTQYF
NA	TRBV7-3	TRBJ2-2	TGTGCCAGCAGCAGAAAGCGGACGGGCACCGGGGAGCTGTTTTTT	CASSRKRTGTGELFF
TRBD1	TRBV18	TRBJ2-5	TGTGCCAGCTCACCAGCGATGACAGGGAGAGAGACCCAGTACTTC	CASSPAMTGRETQYF
NA	TRBV6-2/TRBV6-3	TRBJ1-5	TGTGCCAGCAGTTACTCGGGACTTCAGCCCCAGCATTTT	CASSYSGLQPQHF
TRBD1	TRBV6-4	TRBJ2-1	TGTGCCAGCAGCGAGACAGGGGGCGGCTACAATGAGCAGTTCTTC	CASSETGGGYNEQFF
NA	TRBV19	TRBJ1-6	TGTGCCAGTAGGGATCCGCGGGGGGCAGTAAACCCCCTCCACTTT	CASRDPRGAVNPLHF
NA	TRBV7-2	TRBJ1-1	TGTGCCAGCAGCTTAGGGAGGCAGAACACTGAAGCTTTCTTT	CASSLGRQNTEAFF
TRBD1	TRBV6-1	TRBJ1-5	TGTGCCAGCAGTGAATCCAGACAGGGGAGTCAGCCCCAGCATTTT	CASSESRQGSQPQHF
NA	TRBV4-2	TRBJ1-1	TGTGCCAGCAGCCAAGATCTTGCCGCGCACACTGAAGCTTTCTTT	CASSQDLAAHTEAFF
TRBD1	TRBV6-5	TRBJ1-4	TGTGCCAGCACCCTTGGACAGGGAACTAATGAAAAACTGTTTTTT	CASTLGQGTNEKLFF
TRBD1	TRBV10-3	TRBJ1-2	TGTGCCATCAGAGGGACAGGGAGTAGGGATGGCTACACCTTC	CAIRGTGSRDGYTF
TRBD2	TRBV5-4	TRBJ2-3	TGTGCCAGCAGCTCGTCGGGACTAGCGGGGGGGACGCAGTATTTT	CASSSSGLAGGTQYF
NA	TRBV18	TRBJ2-3	TGTGCCAGCTCCTTGGGAGCCACAGATACGCAGTATTTT	CASSLGATDTQYF
NA	TRBV6-6	TRBJ2-2	TGTGCCGCCTGGGGGGCCGGGGAGCTGTTTTTT	CAAWGAGELFF
NA	TRBV19	TRBJ2-1	TGTGCCAGTAGTATAGATTGGGCTCGGAGGTCATACAATGAGCAGTTCTTC	CASSIDWARRSYNEQFF
TRBD2	TRBV6-2/TRBV6-3	TRBJ2-2	TGTGCCAGCAGCTCAGGACTAGCGGGAGACGCCACGAACACCGGGGAGCTGTTTTTT	CASSSGLAGDATNTGELFF
NA	TRBV11-2	TRBJ1-2	TGTGCCAGCAGCGATAACCCGGGGACATTTGGCTACACCTTC	CASSDNPGTFGYTF
TRBD1	TRBV6-1	TRBJ2-2	TGTGCCAGTTCCGGGACAGGACCCACCGGGGAGCTGTTTTTT	CASSGTGPTGELFF
NA	TRBV10-3	TRBJ1-3	TGTGCCATCAGTGGCGGCGGCAGCCGCTCTGGAAACACCATATATTTT	CAISGGGSRSGNTIYF
NA	TRBV27	TRBJ2-5	TGTGCCAGCAGTGCACTAGCAACAGAGACCCAGTACTTC	CASSALATETQYF
NA	TRBV28	TRBJ2-3	TGTGCCAGCATCGGGTATCTCCCAGATACGCAGTATTTT	CASIGYLPDTQYF